This TCR beta chain appears in the sequencing data of a study of blood T cell repertoires in COVID-19. Method: immunoSEQ multiplex PCR; TCRdb's copy keeps in-frame clones and lacks some. Here the sample spans 200,000 to 250,000 clones, 82% being singletons. The CDR3 totals 15 residues. V was trimmed by 0 bases and J by 4 bases, leaving 12 bases between them. Germline loops: CDR1 SGHTA, CDR2 FQGNSA. This chain connects TRBV7-2 to TRBJ1-2, with unresolved D. This clonotype was sampled from a woman in her seventies with acute or convalescent COVID-19. Sequences were obtained from peripheral blood. Written as DNA, the CDR3 is TGTGCCAGCAGCTTAGCGGGAGAGGGTCTCTATGGCTACACCTTC. Its translation: CASSLAGEGLYGYTF.